Listed here is a single T cell receptor beta chain. No antigen is known for it. These data belong to a study of beta chain features in type 1 diabetes. CD45RO/CCR7/CD25/CD127/CD95/CD27 staining was used to isolate CD4+ naive, central memory, regulatory and stem cell-like memory cells by sorting. The study reverse transcribed the entire isolated RNA, so it sequenced expressed TCRB transcripts. Average reads for naive, central memory and regulatory T cell samples were around 4 million. The assay was immunoSEQ multiplex PCR, and TCRdb's table has in-frame clones only and misses some. Among approximately 250,000 clones, approximately 16% were seen once, and the ten largest hold approximately 0.086%. Points from the study as a whole: Among all four CD4+ subsets, Type 1 diabetes patients had TCRB CDR3s that were moderately but significantly shorter.

Sample: naive CD4+ T cells from blood. The receptor was isolated from a man aged 25 to 45 with type 1 diabetes.

In DNA form, the CDR3 reads TGCGCCAGCAGCCAAGATTCCCCCTCGGGAGGGCCGACAGATACGCAGTATTTT. As protein: CASSQDSPSGGPTDTQYF. The chain couples TRBV4-1 to TRBJ2-3, with TRBD2 matching 8 bases. The germline gives CDR1 MGHRA, CDR2 YSYEKL. The CDR3 covers 18 residues. V lost 0 bases, J lost 3 bases, and 11 bases stayed unmatched.